This T cell receptor (beta chain) was sequenced for a study of T cells generated in artificial thymic organoids (dated by TCRdb to about 2017). Some background on the complete study: The TCR alpha and beta CDR3 repertoires of CD8 single positive T cells derived from in vitro artificial thymic organoids were compared with those of thymic and peripheral blood naive CD8 T cells. Displayed repertoire sequencing data were described as representative of three independent experiments. The full study reports these points: CD8 single positive T cells derived from organoids showed physiological TCR clonotype diversity comparable to the diversity seen in thymic and blood naive CD8 T cells.

Its CDR3 holds 14 amino acids, cysteine through phenylalanine. Kept here is only the CDR3 DNA, which spans 42 bases and is read in frame from base 1. CDR1 and CDR2 were assigned from the germline V gene as MNHNS and SASEGT. V is clipped by 2 bases and J by 4 bases, and the sequence between their germline boundaries is 12 bases long. Notes on this clonotype: Which antigen it targets is not known. Qualities for individual bases were not recorded, and no much larger clone is one base off.

Non-mobilized peripheral blood was collected from healthy adult donors. Primary CD8+ T cells were enriched by magnetic beads using the Miltenyi CD8+ T cell Isolation Kit. Before RNA extraction, naive CD8 T cells from blood were sorted by FACS as CD3+TCRalphabeta+CD8+CD45RO-CCR7+ cells. Total RNA was purified from roughly 40,000 to 200,000 sorted cells per sample with the RNeasy Micro kit, and quality checked on an Agilent RNA 6000 Nano chip. TCRalpha and TCRbeta libraries were amplified in separate semi-nested PCR reactions using Advantage 2 and reverse primers located in the TRAC or TRBC constant regions. The amount of total RNA used for first-strand cDNA synthesis ranged from about 3 to 500 ng. The TCR cDNA libraries were generated by 5'-RACE using the SMARTer PCR cDNA Synthesis kit, with a poly-dT primer driving first-strand synthesis. The semi-nested reverse primers in the constant regions carried 5-nucleotide sample-specific barcodes, and the PCR products were cleaned up with the Zymo DNA Clean and Concentrator-5 kit. Pools of up to ten barcoded samples were ligated to Illumina adaptors and sequenced on an Illumina MiSeq as 2 x 150 bp paired-end reads. As for how the authors treated the data: Demultiplexed reads were aligned using BLAT against a custom library containing all human TRAV, TRAJ, TRBV, TRBD and TRBJ combinations from IMGT. The best BLAT hits were picked using pslCDnaFilter (-maxAligns=1, -ignoreIntrons), and custom Perl scripts were used to calculate clonotype frequencies. TCRdb reprocessed the public reads (quality trimming at Q25 with fastp, clone calling with MiXCR) and kept in-frame beta chains. Identical CDR3 protein sequences are pooled into one entry, listed with their most common genes and DNA. The V and J calls and clone size come from TCRdb's table, not from the authors' own analysis. A total of 5,000 to 7,000 distinct CDR3 sequences appear in this sample, 32% of them only once. 2% to 2.5% of the sample rests with the top ten.

The chain joins TRBV6-1 to TRBJ2-7; the D gene is not confidently resolved. The sequence derives from a human donor who gave cord blood stem cells for thymic organoid culture, a cardiac surgery patient who gave postnatal thymus, or a blood donor (not recorded which). Sample: naive CD8+ T cells from blood. In light of the paper, this sample's cell subset or site label describes: CD3+TCRalphabeta+CD8SP T cells; for blood, CD45RO-CCR7+ naive CD8+ T cells. This receptor has the CDR3 CASSEFQELYEQYF. The bases read TGTGCCAGCAGTGAATTTCAGGAGCTTTACGAGCAGTACTTC.